The 18 T cell receptor beta chains listed next were all sequenced from one sample in a study of blood T cell repertoires in COVID-19 (dated by TCRdb to the early 2020s). Libraries were prepared through the immunoSEQ multiplex PCR assay. TCRdb stores this immuneACCESS table with in-frame sequences only. Part of the clones is absent; in the studies checked, under half of the shortfall reflects unresolved V genes, and no reason is known for the rest. A total of under 170,000 clones appear in this sample, 87% of them only once. The ten largest clones capture 4% to 5% of the sample. Material for sequencing was peripheral blood. These TCRs come from a woman aged 55-69 years with active or convalescent COVID-19.

The chain is built from TRBV5-6 and TRBJ2-7, with D unclear. Trimming shortened V by 0 bases and J by 5 bases, and 15 bases separated the two germline ends. The CDR3 runs to 15 residues. Germline CDR1 and CDR2: SGHDT and YYEEEE. The CDR3 DNA sequence: TGTGCCAGCAGCTTGGCGCCCAGAAAAGGAGACGAGCAGTACTTC. This codes for CASSLAPRKGDEQYF.

The CDR3 loop reads CASSSTGNNYGYTF. The CDR3 region has the DNA TGTGCCAGCAGCTCGACAGGGAATAACTATGGCTACACCTTC. The chain uses TRBV6-5 and TRBJ1-2; 7 bases line up with TRBD1. Losses at the gene ends were 6 bases for V and 1 base for J; bases not matched to a gene: 5. The germline gives CDR1 MNHEY, CDR2 SVGAGI. The CDR3 extends over 14 amino acids.

The chain employs TRBV7-9 and TRBJ1-1, with D perhaps TRBD1 (5 bases). The CDR3 loop spans 15 amino acids. V shed 4 bases and J shed 0 bases, with 12 bases lying between them. From germline, CDR1 is SEHNR and CDR2 FQNEAQ (reference sequence). The CDR3 loop is CASSWGVGLNTEAFF. CDR3 coding DNA: TGTGCCAGCAGCTGGGGGGTCGGGTTGAACACTGAAGCTTTCTTT.

V usage is TRBV7-2 and J usage is TRBJ1-1, with 7 bases lining up with TRBD1. Germline values: CDR1 SGHTA, CDR2 FQGNSA. The trim removed 2 bases at V and 5 bases at J, leaving 5 bases unmatched. This CDR3 spans 14 amino acids. The CDR3 sequence: CASSLKGAGTEAFF. The CDR3 DNA reads TGTGCCAGCAGCTTAAAGGGGGCTGGGACTGAAGCTTTCTTT.

This clone was seen only once. The chain carries TRBV28 and TRBJ1-1, with TRBD1 matching 10 bases. This CDR3 comprises 17 residues. Germline lookup yields CDR1 MDHEN and CDR2 SYDVKM. The V segment lost 6 bases and the J segment 3 bases; nucleotides outside the gene matches: 13. The CDR3 spells CASRGSAGTGVHTEAFF. The DNA of the CDR3 is TGTGCCAGCAGGGGGAGCGCCGGGACAGGGGTGCACACTGAAGCTTTCTTT. Combining the CDR3 with reference TRBV28 and TRBJ1-1 gives the whole variable domain DVKVTQSSRYLVKRTGEKVFLECVQDMDHENMFWYRQDPGLGLRLIYFSYDVKMKEKGDIPEGYSVSREKKERFSLILESASTNQTSMYLCASRGSAGTGVHTEAFFGQGTRLTVV.

This clone was seen a handful of times. J is TRBJ1-2 and V is TRBV30; D gene ambiguous. This CDR3 contains 13 residues. The germline V gene encodes CDR1 GTSNPN and CDR2 SVGIG (reference sequence). V was shortened by 7 bases and J by 2 bases, with 14 bases between the two germline ends. The CDR3 reads CASDKAPNYGYTF. Here the CDR3 DNA reads TGTGCCTCTGATAAAGCCCCAAACTATGGCTACACCTTC.

The V gene is TRBV7-8, the J gene TRBJ1-5; D is uncertain. CDR1 and CDR2 from the germline V gene are SGHVS and FQNEAQ. V shed 5 bases and J shed 5 bases, with 19 bases lying between them. The length of the CDR3 is 16 residues. The CDR3 sequence is CASSPGSFGGYQPQHF. CDR3 DNA sequence: TGTGCCAGCAGCCCCGGATCCTTCGGCGGTTATCAGCCCCAGCATTTT.

A remark on this clone: Other DNA sequences from this sample encode an identical CDR3 as well. V gene TRBV5-1 combines with J gene TRBJ1-4, with 7 positions matching TRBD1. The V segment lost 5 bases and the J segment 4 bases; nucleotides outside the gene matches: 5. The CDR3 runs 14 residues. The V gene's germline CDR1 is SGHRS and CDR2 YFSETQ. CDR3 amino acids: CASRRDSHNEKLFF. CDR3 coding DNA: TGCGCCAGCAGGCGGGACAGCCATAATGAAAAACTGTTTTTT.

This clone is a singleton in its sample. The genes are TRBV7-9 and TRBJ2-7; TRBD2 matches 8 bases. The CDR3 loop spans 15 amino acids. After removal of 4 bases from V and 5 bases from J, the junction contained 10 bases not matched to a gene. Germline CDR1 and CDR2: SEHNR and FQNEAQ (reference sequence). Here the CDR3 DNA reads TGTGCCAGCAGCTCAGGACTAGCAACTATACACGAGCAGTACTTC. Its protein product is CASSSGLATIHEQYF.

V and J are TRBV12-3 or TRBV12-4 and TRBJ1-2, with D possibly matching TRBD1 (6 bases). Trimming took off 4 bases at V and 7 bases at J, with 7 bases between the two ends. This CDR3 spans 11 amino acids. The DNA of the CDR3 is TGTGCCAGCAGTTACAGGGTTGGCTACACCTTC. Amino acid sequence: CASSYRVGYTF.

The chain is built from TRBV6-5 and TRBJ2-3; TRBD1 matches at 10 bases. Losses at the gene ends were 7 bases for V and 4 bases for J; bases not matched to a gene: 5. CDR3 size: 14 residues. Looked up from germline, CDR1 is MNHEY and CDR2 is SVGAGI. CDR3 sequence reads: CASTGQGGSDTQYF. The CDR3 DNA reads as TGTGCCAGCACAGGACAGGGGGGATCAGATACGCAGTATTTT.

There are a few counts of this clone. The chain uses TRBV24-1 and TRBJ1-2; 7 bases fit TRBD1. CDR1 and CDR2 (germline): KGHDR, SFDVKD. After removal of 2 bases from V and 8 bases from J, the junction contained 7 bases not matched to a gene. The CDR3 runs 14 residues. The CDR3 loop reads CATSDSTGRGGYTF. The CDR3 region has the DNA TGTGCCACCAGTGATTCGACAGGGAGAGGAGGCTACACCTTC.

The rearrangement uses TRBV12-3 or TRBV12-4 and TRBJ2-7, with D uncertain. V lost 3 bases, J lost 3 bases, and 6 bases lay in between. This CDR3 has 12 amino acids. Here the CDR3 DNA reads TGTGCCAGCAGTTTGACACTCTACGAGCAGTACTTC. Encoded protein: CASSLTLYEQYF.

This clone occurred once. V gene TRBV25-1 combines with J gene TRBJ1-2; 10 bases are shared with TRBD1. After removal of 4 bases from V and 8 bases from J, the junction contained 7 bases not matched to a gene. In germline, CDR1 is MGHDK, CDR2 SYGVNS. The CDR3 spans 14 residues. Here the CDR3 reads CASSGGQGDRGYTF. In nucleotides, the CDR3 is TGTGCCAGCAGTGGAGGACAGGGGGACCGGGGCTACACCTTC.

This chain uses TRBV7-2 with TRBJ2-1; 7 positions agree with TRBD2. Germline CDR1 and CDR2: SGHTA and FQGNSA. The CDR3 totals 15 residues. After removal of 5 bases from V and 0 bases from J, the junction contained 4 bases not matched to a gene. The CDR3 here is CASSRGEPSYNEQFF. The CDR3, as DNA: TGTGCCAGCAGCCGGGGGGAACCCTCCTACAATGAGCAGTTCTTC.

This clone was recorded a few times. The chain couples TRBV9 to TRBJ1-4; D ambiguous. The CDR3 sequence is 14 residues long. Germline values: CDR1 SGDLS, CDR2 YYNGEE. V was cut by 2 bases and J by 6 bases, with 11 bases left in between. The CDR3 reads CASSVRTGDEKLFF. The CDR3 nucleotides are TGTGCCAGCAGCGTCAGGACTGGGGATGAAAAACTGTTTTTT.

The chain uses TRBV5-6 and TRBJ2-7, with 9 bases identical to TRBD2. The V gene end was trimmed by 0 bases and the J gene end by 4 bases; junction bases not matched to a gene: 8. The CDR3 covers 16 residues. CDR1 is SGHDT and CDR2 is YYEEEE in the germline V gene. The CDR3 DNA reads TGTGCCAGCAGCTTGGCCGGGCGGGGGGGCTCTTACGAGCAGTACTTC. Residues: CASSLAGRGGSYEQYF.

The chain couples TRBV19 to TRBJ1-2; the D gene is possibly TRBD1 (6 bases). Germline V lookup: CDR1 LNHDA, CDR2 SQIVND (reference sequence). The CDR3 loop spans 15 amino acids. The V end was cut by 7 bases, the J end by 2 bases, with 17 bases between. CDR3 bases: TGTGCCAGTACCAAAGGGGGGGGCTGGAACTATGGCTACACCTTC. This encodes CASTKGGGWNYGYTF.